The entry below describes one TCR beta chain. It has no known antigen specificity. Base-call qualities are not available, and no considerably larger clone is one nucleotide away. This entry comes from a study of T cell responses to AZD1222 COVID-19 vaccine (dated by TCRdb to 2020 to 2023). Some background on the complete study: TCR sequencing covered 230 or so trial participants: 207 given two doses of AZD1222 and approximately 26 given two doses of MenACWY control vaccine. Trial participants were enrolled by age into subgroups of 18-55, 56-69 and 70-plus years, and about 150, 27 and 61 TCR-sequenced participants, respectively, were included in these subgroups. Paper-wide results and their limitations: In the small 56-69-year group, the increase in depth fell short of significance, most likely because of low power. Because no day 14 peak-response samples were available, the repertoires could be characterized only after the peak T cell response. A significant rise in spike-specific TCR breadth and depth was observed after two AZD1222 doses relative to day 0 and relative to MenACWY recipients. The whole spike protein was spanned by vaccine-associated CD4 TCRs, and dominant responses were seen in regions 160-218 and 743-854. Conclusions about previously exposed vaccinees are limited because only a handful of AZD1222 recipients were SARS-CoV-2 seropositive at baseline. Participants were mostly white British and included more females than males, and it was suggested by the authors that clonal diversity may have been underestimated. Epitopes outside the regions mutated in the B.1.351 and B.1.1.7 variants were reportedly recognized by nearly half of the unique spike-specific TCRs.

The CDR3 regions of human TCRbeta chains were subjected to immunosequencing. The paper's data handling went like this. TCRs in the repertoires were matched against a reference library of SARS-CoV-2-specific TCRs that had been generated with the MIRA antigen-specificity platform. Breadth meant the fraction of unique TCRs that were SARS-CoV-2-associated, whereas depth meant the fraction of total T cells that were SARS-CoV-2-associated. Using the MIRA data, every spike-specific TCR was mapped to the spike region that the TCR reacted to and assigned to either a CD4 or a CD8 class. Log10-transformed breadth and depth values were compared by one-way ANOVA with Sidak's multiple comparisons tests. What TCRdb holds here is the immuneACCESS table cut down to in-frame rearrangements. Part of the clones is not present; checked against another copy, under half of the missing clones reflect an unresolved V gene, and the others are unexplained. V and J calls and clone size come straight from that table; D and trimming were deduced from the DNA. The sample data list roughly 180,000 clones, and 75% to 90% of these were observed just once. The biggest ten clones account for less than 3% of the sample.

The time point label on this specimen signifies: baseline before first vaccination. The sample's treatment or condition label is to be understood as: meningococcal conjugate vaccine given as trial control. Samples from vaccinated people were obtained from the UK trials COV001 and COV002, which included a single-blind randomized controlled phase 2/3 trial of AZD1222 (ChAdOx1 nCoV-19) in healthy adults. For TCRbeta chain sequencing, PBMC samples from trial participants were taken at day 0 and at day 28 after the second dose. In the germline V gene, CDR1 corresponds to SGDLS and CDR2 to YYNGEE. Spanning cysteine to phenylalanine, the CDR3 consists of 16 amino acids. Of the read, only the CDR3 DNA is kept; its 48 bases are in frame from base 1. V ends up 4 bases short and J 2 bases short, with an unmatched junction base count of 4.

This clonotype was sampled from an adult in good health. The sequences come from peripheral blood, collected on day 0 of MenACWY control vaccination. Recombination joined TRBV9 with TRBJ2-5, with 14 central nucleotides matching TRBD2. The CDR3 reads CASSPRLAGGQETQYF. The DNA reads as follows: TGTGCCAGCAGCCCTCGACTAGCGGGAGGGCAAGAGACCCAGTACTTC.